These T cell receptor beta chains were read from a single sample in a study of Ad26.COV2.S vaccination and SARS-CoV-2 variants. The method was immunoSEQ multiplex PCR; TCRdb's version includes in-frame clones alone and lacks a portion of them. The sample holds 300,000 to 350,000 clones, just over 85% seen once. This specimen was peripheral blood, taken in a trial of Ad26.COV2.S vaccine versus placebo. The receptors stem from a person aged 18-65 years who received the Ad26.COV2.S COVID-19 vaccine or a placebo. CDR3s leave out the opening cysteine and the closing phenylalanine or tryptophan. The size of a clone is reported for some rows only, either as once, few or many, or as a class for expanded clones.

v_gene	abundance	j_gene	CDR3aa
TRBV5-1	.	TRBJ1-5	ASSRGDSGNQPQH
TRBV27	.	TRBJ1-2	ASKEPGDFGYT
TRBV5-4	.	TRBJ2-1	ASSSERGGPNEQF
TRBV6-6	.	TRBJ1-2	ASGAIYRDLNYGYT
TRBV18	.	TRBJ1-4	ASSPNRGRNEKLF
TRBV6-1	.	TRBJ1-2	ASSEEAAGGYT
TRBV25-1	.	TRBJ2-7	ASSESDHQAYEQY
TRBV6-6	.	TRBJ2-3	ASSYFDINTQY
TRBV5-5	.	TRBJ1-2	ASSLTARGFGDFGYT
TRBV12-5	.	TRBJ2-5	ASVKLGLALGTQY
TRBV11-2	.	TRBJ1-2	ASSLITGSRGYT
TRBV25-1	.	TRBJ2-1	ASSEYRGNYNEQF
TRBV18	.	TRBJ1-6	ASSLSSSYNSPLH
TRBV30	.	TRBJ2-7	AWTLGGYEQY
TRBV19	.	TRBJ1-1	ASSGRGQVTEAF
TRBV6-6	few	TRBJ2-3	ASSRTLSTDTQY
TRBV10-3	.	TRBJ2-7	AISDLDSGEQY
TRBV6-5	.	TRBJ1-5	ASSPEGGFSQPQH
TRBV3-1/TRBV3-2	few	TRBJ2-2	ASSQDSGAPGELF
TRBV23-1	.	TRBJ1-5	ASPPAGDGQPQH
TRBV20-1	.	TRBJ1-2	SARDRVGYT
TRBV15	.	TRBJ1-5	ATSRGTGDAPQH
TRBV9	.	TRBJ1-1	ASSVTGGAEGAF
TRBV5-6	.	TRBJ1-2	ASSRRGDYGYT
TRBV7-9	.	TRBJ2-3	ASSKEGLAEDTQY
TRBV6-5	.	TRBJ1-6	ASSPRTDSPLH
TRBV7-8	once	TRBJ2-5	ASSLPGGYQETQY
TRBV5-1	medium-sized	TRBJ1-1	ASSLDNRDWSTEAF
TRBV2	.	TRBJ2-2	ASSVRRGAPNTGELF
TRBV18	.	TRBJ1-4	ASSPPRSFNEKLF
TRBV5-1	.	TRBJ2-7	ASSLVGQGANEQY
TRBV4-3	.	TRBJ2-1	ASSQEGPSGGYNEQF
TRBV6-5	.	TRBJ1-1	ASRRETNTEAF
TRBV7-9	.	TRBJ2-1	ASSYTYNEQF
TRBV2	.	TRBJ1-1	ASSGEGRGVTAF
TRBV9	.	TRBJ2-7	ASSPHPGQKTYEQY